The present T cell receptor (beta chain) was sequenced within a study of control samples from healthy donors and cancer patients. The protocol was immunoSEQ multiplex PCR, while the TCRdb copy is restricted to in-frame clones and leaves out a portion. The data show 100,000 to 150,000 clones, almost 95% seen once. Trimming left V 0 bases short and J 0 bases short, with 17 bases between. Germline V gene lookup returns CDR1 KGHDR and CDR2 SFDVKD. The CDR3 length is 19 residues. This receptor was taken from a man aged 80 or over with head and neck cancer. The sample was PBMCs. This chain connects TRBV24-1 to TRBJ2-4; a possible D gene is TRBD2 (5 bases). DNA for the CDR3: TGTGCCACCAGTGATTTGACCCCTAGCCGGGAAGGAGCCAAAAACATTCAGTACTTC. Translated, it gives CATSDLTPSREGAKNIQYF.